Shown below are 6 T cell receptor beta chains from a single sample sequenced in a study of blood T cell repertoires in COVID-19. Here immunoSEQ multiplex PCR was the method, and the copy in TCRdb shows in-frame clones only, minus some. The sample has around 87,000 clones; over 70% are singletons. The specimen sequenced was peripheral blood. All receptors derive from a woman older than 75 with acute or convalescent COVID-19.

V gene TRBV29-1 combines with J gene TRBJ1-1; possibly TRBD1 for D (5 bases). The germline V gene encodes CDR1 SQVTM and CDR2 ANQGSEA. Trimming took off 4 bases at V and 7 bases at J, with 10 bases between the two ends. The CDR3 covers 11 residues. Here the CDR3 DNA reads TGCAGCGTTGCCCCGGGGGGTGAAGCTTTCTTT. Translating gives CSVAPGGEAFF.

The chain combines TRBV28 with TRBJ2-7; D is possibly TRBD1 (5 bases). Germline V gene data show CDR1 as MDHEN and CDR2 as SYDVKM. This CDR3 is built from 16 residues. Trimming shortened V by 7 bases and J by 0 bases, and 19 bases separated the two germline ends. The CDR3: CASTRPRGRSSYEQYF. The DNA for the CDR3 is TGTGCCAGCACTCGCCCTAGGGGTCGTAGCTCCTACGAGCAGTACTTC.

The chain recombines TRBV24-1 with TRBJ1-1; 9 bases align to TRBD1. Per the germline V gene, CDR1 is KGHDR and CDR2 is SFDVKD. This CDR3 spans 13 amino acids. V dropped 2 bases and J dropped 9; count of bases not matched to a gene: 3. This CDR3 reads CATSDWGTGKAFF. The CDR3 nucleotides read TGTGCCACCAGTGATTGGGGGACAGGGAAAGCTTTCTTT.

The chain is built from TRBV9 and TRBJ2-5; 9 bases map to TRBD2. Germline CDR1 and CDR2: SGDLS and YYNGEE. The CDR3 sequence is 14 residues long. V was pared by 4 bases and J by 5 bases, with 6 bases of the junction left unmatched. The CDR3 is CASSPGLAMETQYF. CDR3 DNA sequence: TGTGCCAGCAGCCCAGGACTAGCGATGGAGACCCAGTACTTC.

This clone appeared a single time. The V and J genes are TRBV18 and TRBJ2-1; 10 nucleotides line up with TRBD1. The CDR3 spans 15 residues. The V gene end was trimmed by 1 base and the J gene end by 7 bases; junction bases not matched to a gene: 4. Per the germline V gene, CDR1 is KGHSH and CDR2 is LQKENI. The CDR3, as DNA: TGTGCCAGCTCACCACTAGCGGGACAGGGGAATGAGCAGTTCTTC. It encodes CASSPLAGQGNEQFF. Full variable domain (remainder filled in from reference TRBV18 and TRBJ2-1): NAGVMQNPRHLVRRRGQEARLRCSPMKGHSHVYWYRQLPEEGLKFMVYLQKENIIDESGMPKERFSAEFPKEGPSILRIQQVVRGDSAAYFCASSPLAGQGNEQFFGPGTRLTVL.

This clone has a handful of counts. The J gene is TRBJ2-7, the V gene TRBV5-4; D call uncertain. The CDR3 is 14 residues long. In germline, CDR1 is SGHNT, CDR2 YYREEE (reference sequence). V lost 4 bases, J lost 2 bases, and 13 bases lay in between. This CDR3 reads CASSGWQAPYEQYF. CDR3 nucleotide sequence: TGTGCCAGCAGCGGATGGCAGGCCCCCTACGAGCAGTACTTC. The full variable domain, with the rest looked up from reference TRBV5-4 and TRBJ2-7, is ETGVTQSPTHLIKTRGQQVTLRCSSQSGHNTVSWYQQALGQGPQFIFQYYREEENGRGNFPPRFSGLQFPNYSSELNVNALELDDSALYLCASSGWQAPYEQYFGPGTRLTVT.